This T cell receptor (beta chain) was found in a study of cytomegalovirus exposure and HLA in healthy donors. In the study overall: The same platform as the approximately 730 first-cohort repertoires was used for the 95 to 150 validation repertoires, a later analysis reported. Study-wide points: Despite most TCR sequences being rare, some public TCRs occurred in many donors. In the 120 or so validation repertoires, roughly 94% of cluster scores exceeded 0, per a later analysis. A few chains tied to CMV proved CMV antigen-specific in vitro.

In germline, CDR1 is MNHEY, CDR2 SVGAGI. The ends were cut back, 5 bases at V and 0 bases at J, with 11 bases in the middle. The CDR3 covers 15 residues. Profiling relied on immunoSEQ multiplex PCR, and the TCRdb table lists in-frame clones only, not all of them. The table shows roughly 120,000 clones, with roughly nine tenths occurring only once. Points on this clone: No antigen is known for it.

The sequence came from a young man in good health and CMV-seronegative. This sequence joins TRBV6-5 and TRBJ2-1; possibly TRBD2 for D (6 bases). Sequencing input: PBMCs. The CDR3 region has the DNA TGTGCCAGCAGTACCCCAGCGGGCTCCTACAATGAGCAGTTCTTC. Translated, it gives CASSTPAGSYNEQFF.